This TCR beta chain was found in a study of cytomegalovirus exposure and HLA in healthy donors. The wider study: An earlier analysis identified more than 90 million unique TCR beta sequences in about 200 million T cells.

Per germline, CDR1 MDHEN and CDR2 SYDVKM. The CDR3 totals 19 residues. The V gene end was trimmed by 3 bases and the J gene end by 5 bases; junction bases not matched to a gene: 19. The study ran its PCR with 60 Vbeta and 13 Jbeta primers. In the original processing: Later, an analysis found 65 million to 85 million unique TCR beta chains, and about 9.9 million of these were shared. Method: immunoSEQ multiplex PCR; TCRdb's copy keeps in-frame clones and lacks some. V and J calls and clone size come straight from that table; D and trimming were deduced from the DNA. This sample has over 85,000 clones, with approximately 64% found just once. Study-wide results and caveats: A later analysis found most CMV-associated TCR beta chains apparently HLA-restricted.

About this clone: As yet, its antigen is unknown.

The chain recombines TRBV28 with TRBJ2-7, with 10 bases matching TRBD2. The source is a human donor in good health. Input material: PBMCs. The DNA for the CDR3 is TGTGCCAGCAGTTTGGGAGGGCTAGCGGGAGCCTTCAGGTCCGACGAGCAGTACTTC. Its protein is CASSLGGLAGAFRSDEQYF.